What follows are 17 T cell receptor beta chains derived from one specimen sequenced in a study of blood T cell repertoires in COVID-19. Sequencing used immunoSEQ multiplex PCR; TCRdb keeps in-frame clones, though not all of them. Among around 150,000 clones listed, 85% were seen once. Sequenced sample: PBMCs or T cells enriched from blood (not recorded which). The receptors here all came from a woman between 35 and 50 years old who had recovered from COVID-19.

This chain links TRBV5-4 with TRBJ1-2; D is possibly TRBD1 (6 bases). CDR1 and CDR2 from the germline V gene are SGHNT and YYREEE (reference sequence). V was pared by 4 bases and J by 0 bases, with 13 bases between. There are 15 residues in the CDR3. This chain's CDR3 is CASSPQQGTNYGYTF. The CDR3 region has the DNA TGTGCCAGCAGCCCCCAACAGGGTACTAACTATGGCTACACCTTC.

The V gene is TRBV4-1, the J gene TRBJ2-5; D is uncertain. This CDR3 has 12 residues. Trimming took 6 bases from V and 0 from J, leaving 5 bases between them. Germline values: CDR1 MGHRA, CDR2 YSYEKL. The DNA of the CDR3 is TGCGCCAGCAGTGACAACCAAGAGACCCAGTACTTC. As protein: CASSDNQETQYF.

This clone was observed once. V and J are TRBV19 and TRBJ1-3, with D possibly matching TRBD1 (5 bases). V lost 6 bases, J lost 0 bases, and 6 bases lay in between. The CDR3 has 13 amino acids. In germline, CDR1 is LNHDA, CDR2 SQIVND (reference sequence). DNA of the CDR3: TGTGCCAGTAGCCAGGGCTCTGGAAACACCATATATTTT. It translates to CASSQGSGNTIYF.

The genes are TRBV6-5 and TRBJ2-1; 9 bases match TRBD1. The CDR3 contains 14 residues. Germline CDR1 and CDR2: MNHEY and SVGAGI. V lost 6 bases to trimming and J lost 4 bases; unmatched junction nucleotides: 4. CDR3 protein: CASSRTGVYNEQFF. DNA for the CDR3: TGTGCCAGCAGCCGGACAGGGGTTTACAATGAGCAGTTCTTC.

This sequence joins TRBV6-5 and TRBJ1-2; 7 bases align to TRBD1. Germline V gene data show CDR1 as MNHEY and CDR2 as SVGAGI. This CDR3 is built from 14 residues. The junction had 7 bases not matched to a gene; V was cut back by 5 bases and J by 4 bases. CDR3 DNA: TGTGCCAGCAGTCCCGGGACAGCAATCTATGGCTACACCTTC. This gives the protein CASSPGTAIYGYTF.

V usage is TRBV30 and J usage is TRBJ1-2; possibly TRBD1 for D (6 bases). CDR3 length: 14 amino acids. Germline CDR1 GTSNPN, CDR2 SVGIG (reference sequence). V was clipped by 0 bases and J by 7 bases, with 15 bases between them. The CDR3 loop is CAWSVNRVGSGYTF. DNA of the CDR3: TGTGCCTGGAGTGTAAACAGGGTCGGATCTGGCTACACCTTC.

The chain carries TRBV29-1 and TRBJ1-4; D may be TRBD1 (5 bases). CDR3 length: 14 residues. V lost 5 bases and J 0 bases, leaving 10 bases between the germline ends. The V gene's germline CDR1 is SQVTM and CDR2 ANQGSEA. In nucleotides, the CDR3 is TGCAGCGTTACCGACAGAGCAACTAATGAAAAACTGTTTTTT. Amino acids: CSVTDRATNEKLFF.

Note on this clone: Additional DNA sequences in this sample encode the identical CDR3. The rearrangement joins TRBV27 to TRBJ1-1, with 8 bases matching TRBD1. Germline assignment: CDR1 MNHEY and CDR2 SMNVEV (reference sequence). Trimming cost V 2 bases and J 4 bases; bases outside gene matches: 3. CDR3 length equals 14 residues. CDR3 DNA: TGTGCCAGCAGTTTACAGGGGGCCTTCACTGAAGCTTTCTTT. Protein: CASSLQGAFTEAFF.

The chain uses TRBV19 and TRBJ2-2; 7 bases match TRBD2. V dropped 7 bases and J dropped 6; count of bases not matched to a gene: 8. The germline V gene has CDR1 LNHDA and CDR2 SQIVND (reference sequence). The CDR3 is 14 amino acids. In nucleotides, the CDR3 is TGTGCCAGTACTGTCGGGGGAGGGCCCGGGGAGCTGTTTTTT. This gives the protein CASTVGGGPGELFF. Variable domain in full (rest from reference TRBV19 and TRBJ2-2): DGGITQSPKYLFRKEGQNVTLSCEQNLNHDAMYWYRQDPGQGLRLIYYSQIVNDFQKGDIAEGYSVSREKKESFPLTVTSAQKNPTAFYLCASTVGGGPGELFFGEGSRLTVL.

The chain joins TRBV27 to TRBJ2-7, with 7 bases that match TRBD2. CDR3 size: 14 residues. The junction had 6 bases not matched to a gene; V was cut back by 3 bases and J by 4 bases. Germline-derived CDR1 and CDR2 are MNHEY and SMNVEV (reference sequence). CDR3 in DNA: TGTGCCAGCAGTTTGGGAGCGGGGCCGTACGAGCAGTACTTC. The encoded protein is CASSLGAGPYEQYF.

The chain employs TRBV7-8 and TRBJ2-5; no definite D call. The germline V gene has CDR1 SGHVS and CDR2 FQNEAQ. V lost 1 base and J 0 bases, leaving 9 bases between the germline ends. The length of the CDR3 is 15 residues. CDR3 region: CASSLGPSNQETQYF. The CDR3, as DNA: TGTGCCAGCAGCTTAGGCCCCAGTAACCAAGAGACCCAGTACTTC.

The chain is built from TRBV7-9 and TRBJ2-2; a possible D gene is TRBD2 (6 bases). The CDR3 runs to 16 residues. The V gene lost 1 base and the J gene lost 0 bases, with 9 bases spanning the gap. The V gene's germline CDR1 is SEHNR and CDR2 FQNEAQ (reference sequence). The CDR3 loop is CASSLVGGANTGELFF. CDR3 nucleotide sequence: TGTGCCAGCAGCTTAGTTGGCGGGGCGAACACCGGGGAGCTGTTTTTT.

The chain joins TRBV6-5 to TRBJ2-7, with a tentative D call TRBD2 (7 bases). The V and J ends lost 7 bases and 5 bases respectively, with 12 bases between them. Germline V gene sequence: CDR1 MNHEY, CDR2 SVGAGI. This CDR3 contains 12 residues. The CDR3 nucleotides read TGTGCCAGCAACGGGGAGGGGGACGAGCAGTACTTC. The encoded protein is CASNGEGDEQYF.

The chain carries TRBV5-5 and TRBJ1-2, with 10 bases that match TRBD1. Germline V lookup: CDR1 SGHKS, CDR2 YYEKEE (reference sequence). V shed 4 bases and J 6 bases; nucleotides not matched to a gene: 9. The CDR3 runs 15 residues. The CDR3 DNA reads TGTGCCAGCAGCACCGGACAGGGGGTCGGTCATGGCTACACCTTC. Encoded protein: CASSTGQGVGHGYTF.

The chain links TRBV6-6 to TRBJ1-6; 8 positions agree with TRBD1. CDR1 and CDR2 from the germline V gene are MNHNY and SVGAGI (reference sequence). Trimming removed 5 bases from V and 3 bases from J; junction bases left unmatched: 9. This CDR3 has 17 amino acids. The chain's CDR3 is CASSQTGTGFYNSPLHF. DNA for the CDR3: TGTGCCAGCAGTCAAACGGGGACAGGCTTCTATAATTCACCCCTCCACTTT.

The DNA for the CDR3 is TGTGCCACAAAATCAGGGGGCCCCACTGAAGCTTTCTTT. Translating gives CATKSGGPTEAFF. This chain connects TRBV6-5 to TRBJ1-1; TRBD1 agrees at 8 bases. Germline CDR1 and CDR2: MNHEY and SVGAGI. V dropped 10 bases and J dropped 4; count of bases not matched to a gene: 8. The CDR3 consists of 13 residues.

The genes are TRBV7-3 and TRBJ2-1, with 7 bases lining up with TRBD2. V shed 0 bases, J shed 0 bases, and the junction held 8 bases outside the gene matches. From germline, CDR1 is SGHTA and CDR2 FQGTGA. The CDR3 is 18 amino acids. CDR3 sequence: CASSLTGLAESSYNEQFF. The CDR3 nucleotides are TGTGCCAGCAGCTTAACGGGGCTAGCGGAAAGCTCCTACAATGAGCAGTTCTTC.